This TCR beta chain was sequenced during a study of CD8 T cells in Susac syndrome. Reverse transcription of roughly 0.5 to 1 ug RNA was carried out with random hexamers. Using its own MiXCR run on the immunoSEQ multiplex PCR reads, TCRdb lists one record per CDR3 protein. The table has roughly 80,000 distinct CDR3 sequences, approximately 94% seen once. V was cut by 5 bases and J by 0 bases, with 14 bases left in between. CDR1 and CDR2 from the germline V gene are MGHDK and SYGVNS. The CDR3 loop spans 16 amino acids. The rearrangement joins TRBV25-1 to TRBJ2-1; D might be TRBD2 (5 bases). The specimen was CD8+ T cells from PBMCs. The sequence was collected from a human donor with Susac syndrome. The CDR3 DNA is TGTGCCAGCAGTTCCGATTACCGGGACTCCTACAATGAGCAGTTCTTC. It codes for CASSSDYRDSYNEQFF.